Listed here is a single T cell receptor beta chain. What it recognizes is unknown. Runs used v3.0 of the immunoSEQ assay and were done at survey level. Repertoires were generated with immunoSEQ multiplex PCR, while TCRdb's copy carries only in-frame clones and drops some. In the table there are 14,000 or so clones, 84% of which are singletons. The data derive from a study of long-term antiretroviral therapy in people with HIV. Study conclusions and caveats: Dating from the mid-2000s to the late 2010s, the blood was possibly obtained under older ART regimens. Pre-ART expanded TRB clones stayed dominant throughout, though often decreasing after ART.

The CDR3 contains 15 residues. With 4 bases removed from V and 3 bases from J, the gap between germline ends came to 15 bases. CDR1 MDHEN and CDR2 SYDVKM come from the germline V gene. J is TRBJ1-2 and V is TRBV28; TRBD1 is a possible D gene (5 bases). The sequences come from unsorted PBMCs, collected 0.4 years after starting antiretroviral therapy. This receptor was identified in a man aged 25 to 40 with HIV. CDR3 nucleotides: TGTGCCAGCAGTTCCTCGTGGGGCAGGGACTATGGCTACACCTTC. Translation: CASSSSWGRDYGYTF.